A selection of T cell receptor beta chains follows, all from one sample in a study of CD8+ T cells in alopecia areata. Measured with immunoSEQ multiplex PCR; TCRdb has only the in-frame clones, and not every one. Among some 25,000 clones, around 50% were seen once, and the ten largest hold roughly a third. The sample was NKG2D-high CD8+ T cells sorted from blood. The receptors here all came from a human donor with alopecia areata. The CDR3 runs from the conserved cysteine through the conserved F or W. Fields, in order: D gene, clone size, J gene, V gene, CDR3 DNA, CDR3 protein. A D gene is named only where the DNA matches it firmly. Some rows mark clone size as missing; the rest say once, few, many or name a class of expanded clone.

d_gene: NA
abundance: NA
j_gene: TRBJ2-1
v_gene: TRBV7-3
CDR3nt: TGTGCCAGCAGCGGAGGGTGGGGGGAGGATGAGCAGTTCTTC
CDR3aa: CASSGGWGEDEQFF

d_gene: NA
abundance: NA
j_gene: TRBJ2-7
v_gene: TRBV5-6
CDR3nt: TGTGCCAGCAGCAAAAACCGGGCCCAAGCCTACGAGCAGTACTTC
CDR3aa: CASSKNRAQAYEQYF

d_gene: NA
abundance: NA
j_gene: TRBJ2-7
v_gene: TRBV18
CDR3nt: TGTGCCAGCTCACCACCGCGGCGTCCCGGGGCCTACGAGCAGTACTTC
CDR3aa: CASSPPRRPGAYEQYF

d_gene: NA
abundance: NA
j_gene: TRBJ2-2
v_gene: TRBV13
CDR3nt: TGTGCCAGCAGCTTGAAAGTGTTCAAGGAGCTGTTTTTT
CDR3aa: CASSLKVFKELFF

d_gene: NA
abundance: few
j_gene: TRBJ1-2
v_gene: TRBV29-1
CDR3nt: TGCAGCGTTGAATGGGCAGGGTCGGACTATGGCTACACCTTC
CDR3aa: CSVEWAGSDYGYTF

d_gene: NA
abundance: NA
j_gene: TRBJ1-2
v_gene: TRBV29-1
CDR3nt: TGCAGCGTTCCGACCGGGACCTCTTTGGGTGGCTACACCTTC
CDR3aa: CSVPTGTSLGGYTF

d_gene: TRBD2
abundance: NA
j_gene: TRBJ2-2
v_gene: TRBV5-1
CDR3nt: TGCGCCAGCAGCCTAGGGCCCCCCGGGACTAGCAGAGCCCTCGCGAACACCGGGGAGCTGTTTTTT
CDR3aa: CASSLGPPGTSRALANTGELFF

d_gene: TRBD2
abundance: few
j_gene: TRBJ2-1
v_gene: TRBV6-4
CDR3nt: TGTGCCAGCAGTTGGACTAGCGGGAGTTGGGATGAGCAGTTCTTC
CDR3aa: CASSWTSGSWDEQFF

d_gene: NA
abundance: medium-sized
j_gene: TRBJ2-7
v_gene: TRBV28
CDR3nt: TGTGCCAGCATGGACTGGTCCTACGAGCAGTACTTC
CDR3aa: CASMDWSYEQYF

d_gene: NA
abundance: NA
j_gene: TRBJ2-1
v_gene: TRBV4-2
CDR3nt: TGTGCCAGCAGCCCATTACTATCCTACAATGAGCAGTTCTTC
CDR3aa: CASSPLLSYNEQFF

d_gene: NA
abundance: once
j_gene: TRBJ2-7
v_gene: TRBV7-8
CDR3nt: TGTGCCAGCAGCTTACGCGGGGCCTACGAGCAGTACTTC
CDR3aa: CASSLRGAYEQYF

d_gene: NA
abundance: NA
j_gene: TRBJ2-1
v_gene: TRBV7-9
CDR3nt: TGTGCCAGCAGCATACTAGTAAATCACCATGAGCAGTTCTTC
CDR3aa: CASSILVNHHEQFF

d_gene: NA
abundance: NA
j_gene: TRBJ2-3
v_gene: TRBV7-2
CDR3nt: TGTGCCAGCACCCGATTGGCGGGGAGCACAGATACGCAGTATTTT
CDR3aa: CASTRLAGSTDTQYF

d_gene: NA
abundance: few
j_gene: TRBJ2-1
v_gene: TRBV4-1
CDR3nt: TGCGCCAGCAGCCAAGTAGGCCTTAAGCCATCCCTCTACAATGAGCAGTTCTTC
CDR3aa: CASSQVGLKPSLYNEQFF

d_gene: TRBD2
abundance: NA
j_gene: TRBJ2-2
v_gene: TRBV19
CDR3nt: TGTGCCAGTAGTACTCCGGGGGGGTGGCTCACCGGGGAGCTGTTTTTT
CDR3aa: CASSTPGGWLTGELFF

d_gene: NA
abundance: few
j_gene: TRBJ1-3
v_gene: TRBV28
CDR3nt: TGTGCCAGCAGTCGTCGCCTTGCCCACACCATATATTTT
CDR3aa: CASSRRLAHTIYF

d_gene: NA
abundance: few
j_gene: TRBJ2-1
v_gene: TRBV29-1
CDR3nt: TGCAGCGTTGGACGGTGGAATGAGCAGTTCTTC
CDR3aa: CSVGRWNEQFF